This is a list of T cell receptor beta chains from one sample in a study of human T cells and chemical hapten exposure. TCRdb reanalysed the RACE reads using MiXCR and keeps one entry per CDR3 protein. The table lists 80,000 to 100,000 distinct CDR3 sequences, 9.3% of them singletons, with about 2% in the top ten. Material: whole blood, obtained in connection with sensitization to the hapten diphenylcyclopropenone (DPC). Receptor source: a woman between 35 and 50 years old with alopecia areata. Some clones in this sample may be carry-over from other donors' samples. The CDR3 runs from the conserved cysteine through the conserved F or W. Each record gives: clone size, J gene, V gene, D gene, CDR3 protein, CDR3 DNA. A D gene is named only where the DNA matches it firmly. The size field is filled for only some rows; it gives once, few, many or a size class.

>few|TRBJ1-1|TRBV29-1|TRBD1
CSVIGQGRFMNTEAFF
TGCAGCGTCATAGGACAGGGGCGATTTATGAACACTGAAGCTTTCTTT
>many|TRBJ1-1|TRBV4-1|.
CASSQVFRENTEAFF
TGCGCCAGCAGCCAAGTGTTCCGGGAGAACACTGAAGCTTTCTTT
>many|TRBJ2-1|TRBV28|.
CASRETERPLRQFF
TGTGCCAGCAGAGAGACCGAACGGCCCCTGCGACAGTTCTTC
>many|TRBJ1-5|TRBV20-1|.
CSARDGGQGGNQPQHF
TGCAGTGCTAGAGATGGGGGGCAGGGAGGCAATCAGCCCCAGCATTTT
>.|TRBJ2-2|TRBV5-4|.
CASRFQGGGELFF
TGTGCCAGCAGGTTTCAGGGGGGCGGGGAGCTGTTTTTT
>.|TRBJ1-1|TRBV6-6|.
CASTTGQRMNTEAFF
TGTGCCAGCACCACGGGGCAGCGAATGAACACTGAAGCTTTCTTT
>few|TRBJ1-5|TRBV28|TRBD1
CASRRTGGVPQHF
TGTGCCAGCAGGCGGACAGGGGGTGTACCCCAGCATTTT
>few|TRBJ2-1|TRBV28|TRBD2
CASGDPGGPRTEQFF
TGTGCCAGCGGTGATCCGGGAGGGCCCCGAACTGAGCAGTTCTTC
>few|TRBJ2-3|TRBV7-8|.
CASSLIGVDTQYF
TGTGCCAGCAGCTTAATAGGCGTAGATACGCAGTATTTT
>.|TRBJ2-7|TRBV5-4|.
CASSSKSRGDYEQYF
TGTGCCAGCAGCTCCAAGTCGAGAGGGGACTACGAGCAGTACTTC
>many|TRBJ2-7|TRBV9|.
CASSVGAEEGHEQYF
TGTGCCAGCAGCGTAGGGGCGGAGGAGGGCCACGAGCAGTACTTC
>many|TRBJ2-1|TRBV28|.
CASSLPGVPDDEQFF
TGTGCCAGCAGTTTACCAGGGGTGCCTGACGATGAGCAGTTCTTC
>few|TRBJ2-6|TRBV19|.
CASGYLSGANVLTF
TGTGCCAGTGGGTATTTGTCTGGGGCCAACGTCCTGACTTTC
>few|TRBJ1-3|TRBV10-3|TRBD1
CAISGGQTGNTIYF
TGTGCCATCAGTGGGGGACAGACTGGAAACACCATATATTTT
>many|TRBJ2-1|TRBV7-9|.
CASSSQGDEQFF
TGTGCCAGCAGCTCGCAGGGTGACGAGCAGTTCTTC
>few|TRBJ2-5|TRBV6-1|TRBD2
CASSEKRTSGSGETQYF
TGTGCCAGCAGTGAAAAGAGGACTAGCGGGAGCGGAGAGACCCAGTACTTC
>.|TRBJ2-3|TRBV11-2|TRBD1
CASSLTGISTDSQYF
TGTGCCAGCAGCTTGACAGGGATTAGCACAGATTCGCAGTATTTT
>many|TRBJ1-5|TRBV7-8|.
CASSLVGDPRGQPQHF
TGTGCCAGCAGCTTAGTGGGGGACCCCAGGGGTCAGCCCCAGCATTTT
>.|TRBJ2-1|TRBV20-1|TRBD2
CSATGTSGIQDKQFF
TGCAGTGCCACAGGGACTAGCGGGATACAGGATAAGCAGTTCTTC
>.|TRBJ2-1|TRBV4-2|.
CASSHRERTYNEQFF
TGTGCCAGCAGCCACCGGGAGCGGACCTACAATGAGCAGTTCTTC
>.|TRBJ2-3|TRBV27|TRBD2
CASPRTSGRYSTDTQYF
TGTGCCAGTCCCCGGACTAGCGGGAGATACAGCACAGATACGCAGTATTTT
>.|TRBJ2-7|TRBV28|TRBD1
CASSPGQVGTYEQYF
TGTGCCAGCAGTCCCGGACAGGTGGGGACCTACGAGCAGTACTTC
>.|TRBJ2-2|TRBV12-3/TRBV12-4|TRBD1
CASSFVRDRDLTGELFF
TGTGCCAGCAGTTTTGTTCGGGACAGGGATCTCACCGGGGAGCTGTTTTTT
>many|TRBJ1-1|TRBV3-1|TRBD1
CASSFGTVLMNTEAFF
TGTGCCAGCAGCTTCGGGACAGTATTAATGAACACTGAAGCTTTCTTT
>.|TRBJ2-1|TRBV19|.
CASSMSGDSYNEQFF
TGTGCCAGTAGTATGAGCGGAGACTCCTACAATGAGCAGTTCTTC
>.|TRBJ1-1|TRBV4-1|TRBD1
CVSSQGTATEAFF
TGCGTCAGCAGCCAAGGGACAGCCACTGAAGCTTTCTTT
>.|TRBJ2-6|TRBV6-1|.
CASSEFRTVSGANVLTF
TGTGCCAGCAGTGAATTTCGGACAGTTTCTGGGGCCAACGTCCTGACTTTC
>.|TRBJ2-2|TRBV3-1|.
CASSLGPGELFF
TGTGCCAGCAGCCTGGGACCCGGGGAGCTGTTTTTT
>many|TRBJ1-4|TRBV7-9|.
CASSLVMEEKLFF
TGTGCCAGCAGCTTAGTTATGGAGGAAAAACTGTTTTTT
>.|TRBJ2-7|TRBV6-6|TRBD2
CASSYSILAGPHTSYEQYF
TGTGCCAGCAGTTACTCGATACTAGCGGGACCTCATACCTCCTACGAGCAGTACTTC
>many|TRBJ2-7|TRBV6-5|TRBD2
CASSYSRLAGTYEQYF
TGTGCCAGCAGTTACTCCCGACTAGCGGGCACCTACGAGCAGTACTTC
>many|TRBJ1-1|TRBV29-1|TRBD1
CSVAGGSEAFF
TGCAGCGTCGCAGGGGGCTCTGAAGCTTTCTTT
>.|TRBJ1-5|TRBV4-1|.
CASSQGPGVVQPQHF
TGCGCCAGCAGCCAAGGCCCTGGGGTTGTTCAGCCCCAGCATTTT
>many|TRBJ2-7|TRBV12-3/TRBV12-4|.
CASTAGTPSYEQYF
TGTGCCAGCACCGCAGGGACCCCTTCCTACGAGCAGTACTTC
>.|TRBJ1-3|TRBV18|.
CASSPPGGNTIYF
TGTGCCAGCTCACCACCGGGTGGAAACACCATATATTTT
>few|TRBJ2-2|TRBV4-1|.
CASSVTPGSDTGELFF
TGCGCCAGCAGCGTAACCCCGGGGTCGGACACCGGGGAGCTGTTTTTT
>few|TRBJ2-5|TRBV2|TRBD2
CASSAFAGGQETQYF
TGTGCCAGCAGTGCTTTTGCGGGGGGCCAAGAGACCCAGTACTTC
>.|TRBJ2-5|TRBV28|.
CASSFFTQETQYF
TGTGCCAGCAGTTTCTTCACTCAAGAGACCCAGTACTTC
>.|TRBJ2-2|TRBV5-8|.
CASSSDLNTGELFF
TGTGCCAGCAGCTCAGACTTGAACACCGGGGAGCTGTTTTTT
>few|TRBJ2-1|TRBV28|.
CASSLSNSLNEQFF
TGTGCCAGCAGTCTTAGTAATTCCCTCAATGAGCAGTTCTTC
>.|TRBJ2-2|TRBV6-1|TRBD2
CASSEQGGAGELFF
TGTGCCAGCAGTGAACAGGGAGGGGCCGGGGAGCTGTTTTTT
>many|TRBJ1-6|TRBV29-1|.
CSVESGASYNSPLHF
TGCAGCGTGGAATCGGGGGCCTCCTATAATTCACCCCTCCACTTT
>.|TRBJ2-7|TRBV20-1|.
CSAEWTAGYEQYF
TGCAGTGCTGAGTGGACTGCTGGCTACGAGCAGTACTTC
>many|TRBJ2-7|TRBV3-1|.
CASAKTGTNLIDEQYF
TGTGCCAGCGCTAAAACAGGGACCAATTTGATCGACGAGCAGTACTTC
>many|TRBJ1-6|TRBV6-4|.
CASSDVENSPLHF
TGTGCCAGCAGTGACGTAGAGAATTCACCCCTCCACTTT
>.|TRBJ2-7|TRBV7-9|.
CASSRTAYEQYF
TGTGCCAGCAGCCGAACAGCCTACGAGCAGTACTTC
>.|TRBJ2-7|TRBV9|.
CASAPMGRGSYEQYF
TGTGCCAGCGCCCCCATGGGCAGGGGTTCCTACGAGCAGTACTTC
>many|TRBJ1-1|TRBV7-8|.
CASRDKSTEAFF
TGTGCCAGCCGGGACAAAAGCACTGAAGCTTTCTTT
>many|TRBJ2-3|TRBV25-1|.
CASSESGTDTQYF
TGTGCCAGCAGTGAATCAGGGACAGATACGCAGTATTTT
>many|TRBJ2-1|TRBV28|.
CASSFSGLYNEQFF
TGTGCCAGCAGTTTCAGCGGGCTCTACAATGAGCAGTTCTTC
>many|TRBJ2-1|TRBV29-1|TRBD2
CSVRAYGAGSYNEQFF
TGCAGCGTGAGGGCCTATGGAGCGGGATCCTACAATGAGCAGTTCTTC